This entry lists 3 T cell receptor beta chains sequenced from one sample in a study of CD8 T cells in ankylosing spondylitis. TCRdb called the 5' RACE reads again in MiXCR, with one record for every CDR3 protein. The table lists hundreds of thousands of distinct CDR3 sequences, roughly 8% of them singletons. Sequencing was carried out using blood, either unsorted or a sorted T cell fraction (not recorded which). Receptors were obtained from a female donor with ankylosing spondylitis or in good health (not recorded which).

As regards this clonotype: This sequence may be a read error, since a much larger clone differs from it by one base. The V gene is TRBV5-1, the J gene TRBJ2-3; the D gene is possibly TRBD2 (5 bases). This CDR3 is 16 amino acids long. CDR1 is SGHRS, CDR2 YFSETQ, per germline. With 4 bases removed from V and 6 bases from J, the gap between germline ends came to 21 bases. The CDR3 region is CASSHGLGTPEDTQYF. The CDR3 DNA reads as TGCGCCAGCAGCCACGGACTGGGCACACCGGAGGATACGCAGTATTTT.

This clonotype was counted at least ten times. This rearrangement joins TRBV5-1 to TRBJ2-3; 11 bases line up with TRBD2. The V and J ends lost 4 bases and 0 bases, in that order; junction bases with no gene match: 4. The length of the CDR3 is 16 residues. Germline V gives CDR1 SGHRS, CDR2 YFSETQ. The CDR3: CASSTGLADSTDTQYF. CDR3 nucleotide sequence: TGCGCCAGCAGCACGGGACTAGCGGACAGCACAGATACGCAGTATTTT. The variable domain in full, with the rest retrieved from reference TRBV5-1 and TRBJ2-3, is KAGVTQTPRYLIKTRGQQVTLSCSPISGHRSVSWYQQTPGQGLQFLFEYFSETQRNKGNFPGRFSGRQFSNSRSEMNVSTLELGDSALYLCASSTGLADSTDTQYFGPGTRLTVL.

The chain carries TRBV5-4 and TRBJ1-1; D unresolved. The germline V gene encodes CDR1 SGHNT and CDR2 YYREEE (reference sequence). The germline V and J ends were trimmed by 4 bases and 1 base, with 11 bases remaining between them. The CDR3 covers 14 residues. In DNA, the CDR3 is TGTGCCAGCAGCCCGAATCCCGGGAACACTGAAGCTTTCTTT. Encoded protein: CASSPNPGNTEAFF.